The 2 T cell receptor beta chains listed next were all sequenced from one sample in a study of T cell repertoires in cytomegalovirus infection. MiXCR, run by TCRdb on the reads, gives a single entry per CDR3 protein. The table includes 450,000 to 650,000 distinct CDR3 sequences, 26% detected once. Sequencing input: PBMCs. The receptors come from a human donor in good health (CMV status not recorded). Some clones in this sample may be carry-over from other donors' samples.

The chain carries TRBV6-5 and TRBJ1-3; D is undetermined. This CDR3 spans 14 amino acids. Germline V lookup: CDR1 MNHEY, CDR2 SVGAGI. Trimming took off 0 bases at V and 0 bases at J, with 3 bases between the two ends. The CDR3 region has the DNA TGTGCCAGCAGTTACTCGAACTCTGGAAACACCATATATTTT. It specifies CASSYSNSGNTIYF.

This clonotype has just a few counts. The V call is TRBV12-3 or TRBV12-4, the J call TRBJ1-6; no reliable D call. The CDR3 runs to 12 residues. V was cut by 6 bases and J by 5 bases, with 5 bases left in between. The CDR3 here is CASRLNNSPLHF. In nucleotides, the CDR3 is TGTGCCAGCAGGCTCAATAATTCACCCCTCCACTTT.